The present T cell receptor beta chain was sequenced within a study of blood T cells in healthy people across ages (dated by TCRdb to 2015 to 2017). For the study in its entirety: In model experiments, template switching captured roughly one uniquely barcoded TCR beta cDNA molecule for every two T cells. Using deep sequencing normalized with unique cDNA molecular identifiers, the study measured how TCR beta repertoire diversity changes with age. The donors were split into four age groups: young (average 16 years), middle-aged (about 40), aged (about 56) and long-lived (under 90). Donors of different ages were randomly distributed across sequencing lanes to avoid experimental bias. Two additional independent replicas of 1 million unique cDNA reads from the same blood draw were analyzed for two donors (one aged 18 to 30 and one aged 80 or older). Paper-wide results and their limitations: As age increased, observed TCR beta diversity per million T cells dropped in a roughly linear way, and a significant reduction was already evident by age 40. Bulk unsorted PBMC profiling prevented conclusive comparison of naive and antigen-experienced compartments. Estimates of total diversity from one million sequenced T cells were regarded as lower bounds and underestimates. The long-lived group showed more naive CD4+ T cells, fewer expanded clones and increased TCR diversity than the aged group, suggesting age selection. Donor CMV infection status was unknown, potentially confounding age-related changes in expanded clonotypes. There was a strong correlation between observed TCR beta diversity and the percentage of naive T cells measured by flow cytometry.

Libraries came from 5' RACE. Sequencing was performed on an Illumina HiSeq 2500. A second PCR of roughly 7 to 11 cycles was performed with a sample-barcoded 5' primer and a J-beta primer mix. A unique molecular identifier was introduced onto each TCR beta cDNA molecule by a template-switch 5' adaptor carrying 12 random nucleotides. At least 2.5 million CDR3-containing paired-end reads were obtained from each sample. First-strand cDNA synthesis was performed from all RNA using the Mint cDNA synthesis kit, with priming by a TRBC-specific oligonucleotide. Following uracil-DNA glycosylase treatment, all cDNA underwent a first 18-cycle PCR with the universal primers M1SS and BC2_uni_R. As for the authors' bioinformatics: Each sample was normalized by randomly selecting 1 million high-quality reads, each carrying a distinct molecular identifier. Instead of being binned into consensus sequences, reads that shared molecular identifiers were thrown out. MiTCR, with a Q25 quality threshold and the strictest error-elimination algorithm, was used for CDR3 identification, clonotype clustering and error correction. A nonparametric unseen species model with Euler transformation was used to estimate lower-bound total TCR beta diversity. In-frame beta chains were kept once TCRdb had trimmed the public reads at Q25 with fastp and called clones with MiXCR. Rows matching on CDR3 protein sequence are summarized as one entry with the most common DNA and genes. The V and J calls reflect TCRdb's pipeline rather than the authors' work. A total of 580,000 or so distinct CDR3 sequences appear in this sample, around half of them only once. Of the sample, about 26% is held by the ten largest clones.

This clonotype was observed once. Its antigen is currently not known. There are no base qualities to consult, and no much larger clone falls within one base. One read yields weak evidence. The donors were 40 or so Caucasian individuals from Russia, aged about 6 to 95 years, who were systemically healthy. Around 10 milliliters of peripheral blood were drawn from each donor into EDTA-treated Vacutainer tubes. PBMCs were isolated by Ficoll-Paque density-gradient centrifugation, with at least 7 million obtained per sample. Total RNA, at least 5.5 micrograms per sample, was extracted from PBMCs with Trizol reagent. For every donor, flow cytometry on a PBMC aliquot measured the percentage of naive CD45RAhigh/CD27high T cells. CDR1 is given as LGHNA and CDR2 as YNFKEQ, both from the germline V gene. Taken from cysteine to phenylalanine, the CDR3 has 17 residues. Here the CDR3 DNA is all that survives: 51 bases in frame from base 1. Relative to germline, V is missing 3 bases and J is missing 4 bases, with 7 bases of the junction outside any gene match.

Material: blood. This sequence uses TRBV4-2 and TRBJ2-2, with TRBD1 matching 11 junction bases. This clonotype was sampled from a man older than 75 in good health. The CDR3 protein sequence reads: CASSHGTGTGGTGELFF. The DNA reads as follows: TGTGCCAGCAGCCATGGAACCGGGACAGGGGGCACCGGGGAGCTGTTTTTT.